This is a list of T cell receptor beta chains from one sample in a study of shared clonotypes between healthy human individuals. Sequencing was performed with immunoSEQ multiplex PCR; in TCRdb, only in-frame clones are kept and a portion is missing. The sample records 85,000 to 100,000 clones, approximately 61% being singletons. Sequences were obtained from memory CD8+ T cells sorted from blood. Receptors were obtained from a man in his thirties or forties in good health. Both conserved end residues are part of each CDR3. The D gene is left open where the match is weak.

.	TRBJ2-2	TRBV6-1	CASSSLANTGELFF	TGTGCCAGCAGCTCTCTAGCGAACACCGGGGAGCTGTTTTTT
.	TRBJ2-7	TRBV6-1	CASHPGSISYEQYF	TGTGCCAGTCACCCGGGCTCTATTTCCTACGAGCAGTACTTC
.	TRBJ2-7	TRBV29-1	CSVGALSSYEQYF	TGCAGCGTGGGGGCCCTCAGCTCCTACGAGCAGTACTTC
TRBD2	TRBJ2-1	TRBV6-5	CASAQRESYNEQFF	TGTGCCAGCGCCCAGCGGGAGTCCTACAATGAGCAGTTCTTC
.	TRBJ2-6	TRBV5-1	CASSPGASASGANVLTF	TGCGCCAGCAGCCCAGGGGCTTCAGCTTCTGGGGCCAACGTCCTGACTTTC
.	TRBJ1-5	TRBV9	CATQGWRNQPQHF	TGTGCCACCCAAGGCTGGAGGAATCAGCCCCAGCATTTT
.	TRBJ2-3	TRBV5-4	CASSLDLASFVTDTQYF	TGTGCCAGCAGCCTCGATTTGGCTTCCTTTGTCACAGATACGCAGTATTTT
.	TRBJ2-7	TRBV2	CASSEGVGWQHEQYF	TGTGCCAGCAGTGAAGGTGTCGGATGGCAGCACGAGCAGTACTTC
TRBD2	TRBJ2-3	TRBV19	CASSKKSGRFTDTQYF	TGTGCCAGTAGTAAAAAGAGCGGGAGGTTCACAGATACGCAGTATTTT
TRBD1	TRBJ1-3	TRBV6-1	CASSEFLGDRGRSGNTIYF	TGTGCCAGCAGTGAGTTTCTTGGGGACAGGGGACGCTCTGGAAACACCATATATTTT
.	TRBJ2-7	TRBV7-9	CASSLHRQAPLHEQYF	TGTGCCAGCAGCCTCCATAGACAGGCACCCCTCCACGAGCAGTACTTC
.	TRBJ1-5	TRBV9	CASSVDLAQGPQHF	TGTGCCAGCAGCGTAGATCTCGCCCAGGGGCCCCAGCATTTT
.	TRBJ2-1	TRBV25-1	CASSEREGKTYNEQFF	TGTGCCAGCAGTGAACGCGAAGGGAAGACCTACAATGAGCAGTTCTTC
TRBD2	TRBJ2-1	TRBV7-8	CASSLAGRGYYNEQFF	TGTGCCAGCAGCTTGGCAGGGAGGGGCTATTACAATGAGCAGTTCTTC